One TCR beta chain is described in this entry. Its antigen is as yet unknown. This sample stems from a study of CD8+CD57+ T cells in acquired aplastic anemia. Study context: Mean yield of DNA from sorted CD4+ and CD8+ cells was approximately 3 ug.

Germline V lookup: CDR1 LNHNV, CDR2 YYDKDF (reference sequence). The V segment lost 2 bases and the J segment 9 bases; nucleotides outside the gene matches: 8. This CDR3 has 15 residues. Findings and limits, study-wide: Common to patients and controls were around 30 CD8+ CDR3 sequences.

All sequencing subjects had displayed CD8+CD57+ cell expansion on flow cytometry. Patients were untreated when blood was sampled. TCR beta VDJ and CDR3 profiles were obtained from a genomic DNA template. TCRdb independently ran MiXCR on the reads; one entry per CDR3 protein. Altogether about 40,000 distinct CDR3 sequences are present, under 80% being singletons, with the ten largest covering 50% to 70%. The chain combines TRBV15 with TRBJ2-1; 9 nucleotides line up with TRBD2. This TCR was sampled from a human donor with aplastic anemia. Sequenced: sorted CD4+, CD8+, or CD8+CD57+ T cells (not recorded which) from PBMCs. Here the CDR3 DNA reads TGTGCCACCAGCAGAATAGCGGGGGCTGGGGGTGAGCAGTTCTTC. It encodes CATSRIAGAGGEQFF. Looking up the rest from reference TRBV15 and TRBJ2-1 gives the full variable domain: DAMVIQNPRYQVTQFGKPVTLSCSQTLNHNVMYWYQQKSSQAPKLLFHYYDKDFNNEADTPDNFQSRRPNTSFCFLDIRSPGLGDTAMYLCATSRIAGAGGEQFFGPGTRLTVL.